The 17 T cell receptor beta chains listed next were all sequenced from one sample in a study of cytomegalovirus exposure and HLA in healthy donors. Vbeta (60) and Jbeta (13) primers were used in the PCR. The protocol was immunoSEQ multiplex PCR, while the TCRdb copy is restricted to in-frame clones and leaves out a portion. This repertoire shows some 130,000 clones, less than 80% found once; its top ten account for approximately 6.2%. Sequencing was done on a sample of PBMCs. The receptor source for this set is a middle-aged man in good health and CMV-seropositive.

The chain is built from TRBV5-1 and TRBJ2-2; D might be TRBD2 (5 bases). Looked up from germline, CDR1 is SGHRS and CDR2 is YFSETQ. Trimming left V 2 bases short and J 7 bases short, with 9 bases between. The CDR3 loop spans 13 amino acids. The DNA of the CDR3 is TGCGCCAGCAGCTTAGAGGGCTTCGGGGAGCTGTTTTTT. Translating it yields CASSLEGFGELFF.

This clone was counted a few times. The CDR3 protein is CASSPPDHQLRDEKLFF. The CDR3 region has the DNA TGTGCCAGCTCACCACCGGATCACCAATTACGGGATGAAAAACTGTTTTTT. This chain connects TRBV18 to TRBJ1-4; D gene ambiguous. This CDR3 is built from 17 residues. Trimming cost V 0 bases and J 6 bases, with 17 bases left between them. Germline V CDR1 and CDR2: KGHSH, LQKENI.

This sequence joins TRBV2 and TRBJ2-7; possible D gene TRBD2, 6 bases. V lost 0 bases and J 6 bases, leaving 12 bases between the germline ends. The CDR3 runs to 14 residues. Looked up from germline, CDR1 is SNHLY and CDR2 is FYNNEI. For the CDR3, the DNA is TGTGCCAGCAGTGAAGCAGGAGGGGACTCCGAGCAGTACTTC. Translated, it gives CASSEAGGDSEQYF.

Only a few counts were recorded for this clone. The V call is TRBV30, the J call TRBJ1-2; possibly TRBD1 for D (6 bases). CDR1 and CDR2 from the germline V gene are GTSNPN and SVGIG (reference sequence). This CDR3 is 12 amino acids long. V lost 8 bases and J lost 6, with 16 bases in between. The CDR3 here is CAGLQGDHGYTF. As DNA, the CDR3 is TGTGCCGGATTACAGGGAGACCATGGCTACACCTTC.

The chain has TRBV10-1 and TRBJ2-7; unclear D gene. CDR1 WNHNN and CDR2 SYGVQD come from the germline V gene (reference sequence). CDR3 size: 13 residues. V lost 1 base and J lost 6, with 10 bases in between. The CDR3 DNA follows: TGCGCCAGCAGTGAGTTATACACGGGCGAGCAGTACTTC. It translates to CASSELYTGEQYF.

The rearrangement links TRBV30 to TRBJ1-2, with TRBD1 matching 9 bases. The CDR3 runs 13 residues. CDR1 is GTSNPN and CDR2 is SVGIG in the germline V gene (reference sequence). J lost 8 bases, V lost 2 bases, and 6 bases had no gene match. CDR3 DNA: TGTGCCTGGAGTAAGACAGGGGGTAGCGGCTACACCTTC. Translation: CAWSKTGGSGYTF.

V gene TRBV11-1 combines with J gene TRBJ2-7, with 13 nucleotides matching TRBD2. The CDR3 runs to 15 residues. J was trimmed by 4 bases and V by 5 bases; bases with no gene match: 5. Germline CDR1 reads SGHAT; CDR2 reads FQDESV (reference sequence). CDR3 loop: CASSHRTSGSYEQYF. CDR3 bases: TGTGCCAGCAGCCACCGGACTAGCGGGAGTTACGAGCAGTACTTC.

This clone was seen only a few times. This chain links TRBV6-6 with TRBJ2-1; D possibly corresponds to TRBD2 (6 bases). V was clipped by 0 bases and J by 8 bases, with 17 bases between them. The CDR3 runs to 16 residues. CDR1 and CDR2 from the germline V gene are MNHNY and SVGAGI (reference sequence). The CDR3 sequence: CASSYSASARGDEQFF. The CDR3 DNA follows: TGTGCCAGCAGTTACTCGGCTAGCGCAAGGGGCGATGAGCAGTTCTTC.

The chain uses TRBV2 and TRBJ1-4; 7 bases match TRBD1. CDR1 is SNHLY, CDR2 FYNNEI, per germline. With 7 bases clipped from V and 8 bases from J, the junction kept 7 bases outside the gene matches. The CDR3 length is 13 residues. As DNA, the CDR3 is TGTGCCAGCATCGGACAGGTGTTCGAAAAACTGTTTTTT. It is translated as CASIGQVFEKLFF.

The chain recombines TRBV27 with TRBJ2-1, with D perhaps matching TRBD1 (6 bases). The CDR3 length is 15 residues. Trimming stripped 3 bases from V and 2 bases from J, with 11 bases between. Germline V CDR1 and CDR2: MNHEY, SMNVEV (reference sequence). This CDR3 is CASSFAGVPYNEQFF. CDR3 bases: TGTGCCAGCAGTTTCGCAGGGGTTCCCTACAATGAGCAGTTCTTC.

This clone was seen more than once but under ten times. This chain connects TRBV7-6 to TRBJ1-2; 9 bases agree with TRBD1. Germline V gene data show CDR1 as SGHVS and CDR2 as FNYEAQ. The CDR3 sequence is 12 residues long. V was clipped by 3 bases and J by 10 bases; unmatched bases: 3. The CDR3 is CASSLGDRDYTF. As DNA, the CDR3 is TGTGCCAGCAGCTTGGGGGACAGGGACTACACCTTC. Together with reference TRBV7-6 and TRBJ1-2, the CDR3 gives the full variable domain: GAGVSQSPRYKVTKRGQDVALRCDPISGHVSLYWYRQALGQGPEFLTYFNYEAQQDKSGLPNDRFSAERPEGSISTLTIQRTEQRDSAMYRCASSLGDRDYTFGSGTRLTVV.

The chain uses TRBV30 and TRBJ1-2, with 9 bases identical to TRBD1. The germline gives CDR1 GTSNPN, CDR2 SVGIG (reference sequence). The length of the CDR3 is 13 residues. The V segment lost 5 bases and the J segment 6 bases; nucleotides outside the gene matches: 7. The CDR3 DNA reads as TGTGCCTGGGCCGGGACAGGGTTACATGGCTACACCTTC. Protein: CAWAGTGLHGYTF. The full variable domain, completed using reference TRBV30 and TRBJ1-2, is SQTIHQWPATLVQPVGSPLSLECTVEGTSNPNLYWYRQAAGRGLQLLFYSVGIGQISSEVPQNLSASRPQDRQFILSSKKLLLSDSGFYLCAWAGTGLHGYTFGSGTRLTVV.

The genes are TRBV5-1 and TRBJ2-7, with TRBD2 matching 8 bases. Germline-derived CDR1 and CDR2 are SGHRS and YFSETQ. The CDR3 loop spans 15 amino acids. V lost 1 base to trimming and J lost 3 bases; unmatched junction nucleotides: 6. The CDR3 is CASSLSASGLYEQYF. CDR3 DNA: TGCGCCAGCAGCTTGTCGGCTAGCGGGCTCTACGAGCAGTACTTC.

The J gene is TRBJ2-7, the V gene TRBV9; 9 bases are a match to TRBD2. CDR3 size: 16 residues. Trimming at V came to 4 bases and at J to 5 bases, leaving 13 bases not matched to a gene. CDR1 and CDR2 (germline): SGDLS, YYNGEE. CDR3 bases: TGTGCCAGCAGCCCCCGCCTTAGCGGGAGTGTGGACGAGCAGTACTTC. This codes for CASSPRLSGSVDEQYF.

The rearrangement joins TRBV9 to TRBJ1-2, with D possibly matching TRBD1 (5 bases). V was cut by 1 base and J by 3 bases, with 13 bases left in between. Germline CDR1 is SGDLS and CDR2 is YYNGEE. This CDR3 comprises 15 residues. CDR3 region: CASSVRGQTYYGYTF. The CDR3 nucleotides are TGTGCCAGCAGCGTAAGGGGTCAGACCTACTATGGCTACACCTTC.

J is TRBJ1-2 and V is TRBV9; D is unclear. Germline V CDR1 and CDR2: SGDLS, YYNGEE. Trimming stripped 4 bases from V and 6 bases from J, with 13 bases between. The CDR3 extends over 13 amino acids. CDR3 in amino acids: CASSLGREDGYTF. The CDR3 DNA is TGTGCCAGCAGCCTTGGACGGGAGGATGGCTACACCTTC. Full variable domain (missing parts from reference TRBV9 and TRBJ1-2): DSGVTQTPKHLITATGQRVTLRCSPRSGDLSVYWYQQSLDQGLQFLIQYYNGEERAKGNILERFSAQQFPDLHSELNLSSLELGDSALYFCASSLGREDGYTFGSGTRLTVV.

This chain connects TRBV28 to TRBJ2-5; maybe TRBD2 (5 bases). Germline values: CDR1 MDHEN, CDR2 SYDVKM. Trimming removed 1 base at V and 5 bases at J, with 14 bases between. The CDR3 loop spans 15 amino acids. The DNA of the CDR3 is TGTGCCAGCAGTTTATTGGTAGCGCGGGCGGAGACCCAGTACTTC. Translating it yields CASSLLVARAETQYF.